Detailed here is one T cell receptor (beta chain). This sample was taken from a study of blood T cell repertoires in COVID-19. Background on the study: Spain, Italy and the United States supplied samples that represented acute and convalescent COVID-19. PBMCs, B-cell-depleted T cells, or T cells were the source of the cDNA or gDNA that made up the material.

CDR1 is SEHNR and CDR2 is FQNEAQ in the germline V gene (reference sequence). The trim removed 4 bases at V and 7 bases at J, leaving 7 bases unmatched. The CDR3 loop spans 15 amino acids. In the authors' workflow: Quantification of nucleated cells was approximated via reference gene primer amplification. Sequencing used immunoSEQ multiplex PCR; TCRdb keeps in-frame clones, though not all of them. V and J calls and clone size are those listed in that table; D and trimming were worked out from the DNA. The repertoire holds some 80,000 clones, about nine tenths seen once, with 15% to 20% in the top ten.

Input material: peripheral blood. This clonotype originated in an elderly woman with active or convalescent COVID-19. V and J are TRBV7-9 and TRBJ1-6, with TRBD1 identical over 7 bases. The CDR3 DNA is TGTGCCAGCAGCTCAGCAACAGGGGTGAATTCACCCCTCCACTTT. It is translated as CASSSATGVNSPLHF.